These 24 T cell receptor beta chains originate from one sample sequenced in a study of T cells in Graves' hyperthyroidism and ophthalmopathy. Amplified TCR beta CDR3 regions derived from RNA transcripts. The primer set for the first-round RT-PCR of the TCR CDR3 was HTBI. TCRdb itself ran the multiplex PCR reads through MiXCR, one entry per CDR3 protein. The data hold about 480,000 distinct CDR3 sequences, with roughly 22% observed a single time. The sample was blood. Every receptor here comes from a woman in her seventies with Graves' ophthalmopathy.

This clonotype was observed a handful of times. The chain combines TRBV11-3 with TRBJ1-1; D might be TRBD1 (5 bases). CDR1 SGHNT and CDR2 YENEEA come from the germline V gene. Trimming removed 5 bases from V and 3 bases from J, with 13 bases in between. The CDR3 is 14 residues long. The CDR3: CASSKGPRDTEAFF. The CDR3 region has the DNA TGTGCCAGCAGCAAGGGGCCGAGGGACACTGAAGCTTTCTTT.

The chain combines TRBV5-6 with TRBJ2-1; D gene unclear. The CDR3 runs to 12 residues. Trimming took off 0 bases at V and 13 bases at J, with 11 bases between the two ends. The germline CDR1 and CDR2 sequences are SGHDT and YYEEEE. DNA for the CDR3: TGTGCCAGCAGCTTGGCAAGGAACCAACAGTTCTTC. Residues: CASSLARNQQFF. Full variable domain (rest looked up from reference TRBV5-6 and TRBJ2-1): DAGVTQSPTHLIKTRGQQVTLRCSPKSGHDTVSWYQQALGQGPQFIFQYYEEEERQRGNFPDRFSGHQFPNYSSELNVNALLLGDSALYLCASSLARNQQFFGPGTRLTVL.

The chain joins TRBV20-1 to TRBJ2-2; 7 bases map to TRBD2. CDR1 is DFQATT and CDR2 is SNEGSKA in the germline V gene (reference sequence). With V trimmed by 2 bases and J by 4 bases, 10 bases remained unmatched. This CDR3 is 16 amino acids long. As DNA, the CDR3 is TGCAGTGCTAGAACCTTGGCGGGAGCGGCCACCGGGGAGCTGTTTTTT. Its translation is CSARTLAGAATGELFF.

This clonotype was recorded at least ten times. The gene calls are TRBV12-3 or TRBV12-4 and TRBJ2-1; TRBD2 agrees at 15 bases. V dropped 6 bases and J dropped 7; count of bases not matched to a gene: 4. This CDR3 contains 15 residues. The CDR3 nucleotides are TGTGCCAGCAGGCTGGGGACTAGCGGGAGGAATGAGCAGTTCTTC. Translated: CASRLGTSGRNEQFF.

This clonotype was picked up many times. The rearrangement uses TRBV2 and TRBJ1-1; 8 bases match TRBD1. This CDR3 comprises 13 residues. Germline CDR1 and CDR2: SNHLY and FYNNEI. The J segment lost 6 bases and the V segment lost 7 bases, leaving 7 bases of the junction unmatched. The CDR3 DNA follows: TGTGCCAGCATCAGGACAGGGAAGGCTGAAGCTTTCTTT. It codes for CASIRTGKAEAFF.

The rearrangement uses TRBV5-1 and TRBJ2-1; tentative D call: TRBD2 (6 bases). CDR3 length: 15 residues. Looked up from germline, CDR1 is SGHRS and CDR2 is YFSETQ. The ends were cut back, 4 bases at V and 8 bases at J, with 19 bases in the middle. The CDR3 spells CASSHPRLGSHEQFF. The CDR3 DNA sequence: TGCGCCAGCAGCCATCCGCGACTAGGTAGTCATGAGCAGTTCTTC.

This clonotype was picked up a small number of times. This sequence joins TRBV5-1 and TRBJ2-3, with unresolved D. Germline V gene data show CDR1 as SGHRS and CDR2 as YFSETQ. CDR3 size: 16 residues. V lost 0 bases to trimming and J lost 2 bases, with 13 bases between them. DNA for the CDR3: TGCGCCAGCAGCTTGGGAGAAGGGTGGATCACAGATACGCAGTATTTT. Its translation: CASSLGEGWITDTQYF. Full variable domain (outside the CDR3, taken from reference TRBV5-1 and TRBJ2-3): KAGVTQTPRYLIKTRGQQVTLSCSPISGHRSVSWYQQTPGQGLQFLFEYFSETQRNKGNFPGRFSGRQFSNSRSEMNVSTLELGDSALYLCASSLGEGWITDTQYFGPGTRLTVL.

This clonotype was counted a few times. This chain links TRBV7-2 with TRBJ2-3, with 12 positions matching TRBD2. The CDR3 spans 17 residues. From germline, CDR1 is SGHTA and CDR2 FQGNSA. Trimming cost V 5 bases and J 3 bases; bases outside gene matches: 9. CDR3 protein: CASSPKWGTSGTDTQYF. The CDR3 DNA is TGTGCCAGCAGCCCTAAGTGGGGGACTAGCGGGACAGATACGCAGTATTTT.

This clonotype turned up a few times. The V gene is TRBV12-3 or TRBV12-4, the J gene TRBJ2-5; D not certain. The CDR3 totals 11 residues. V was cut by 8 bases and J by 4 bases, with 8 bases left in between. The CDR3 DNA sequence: TGTGCCAGCCAGCGCGGAGAGACCCAGTACTTC. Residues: CASQRGETQYF.

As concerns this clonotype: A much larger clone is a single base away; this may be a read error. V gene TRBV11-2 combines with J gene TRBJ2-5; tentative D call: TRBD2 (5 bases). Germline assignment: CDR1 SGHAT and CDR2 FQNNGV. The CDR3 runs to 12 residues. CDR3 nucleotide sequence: TGTGCCAGCAGTTTCGGGAAAGAGACCGAGTACTTC. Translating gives CASSFGKETEYF. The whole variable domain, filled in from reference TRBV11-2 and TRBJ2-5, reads EAGVAQSPRYKIIEKRQSVAFWCNPISGHATLYWYQQILGQGPKLLIQFQNNGVVDDSQLPKDRFSAERLKGVDSTLKIQPAKLEDSAVYLCASSFGKETEYFGPGTRLLVL.

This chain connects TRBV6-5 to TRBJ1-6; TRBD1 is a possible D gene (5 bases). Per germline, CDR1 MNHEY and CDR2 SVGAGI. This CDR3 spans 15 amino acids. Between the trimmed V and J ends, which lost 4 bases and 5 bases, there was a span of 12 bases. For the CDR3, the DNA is TGTGCCAGCAGTTTTCGGGACGCTAATAATTCACCCCTCCACTTT. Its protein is CASSFRDANNSPLHF.

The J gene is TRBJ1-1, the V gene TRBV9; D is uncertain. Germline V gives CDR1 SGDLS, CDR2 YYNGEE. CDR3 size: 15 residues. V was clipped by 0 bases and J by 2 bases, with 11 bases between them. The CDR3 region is CASSVVGTVNTEAFF. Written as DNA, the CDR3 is TGTGCCAGCAGCGTAGTGGGAACGGTAAACACTGAAGCTTTCTTT.

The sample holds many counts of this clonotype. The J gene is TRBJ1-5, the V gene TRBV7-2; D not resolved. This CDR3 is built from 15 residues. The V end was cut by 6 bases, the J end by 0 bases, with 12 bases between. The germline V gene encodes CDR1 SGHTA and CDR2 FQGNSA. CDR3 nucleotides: TGTGCCAGCAGTCCTTCGGGGTTTAGCAATCAGCCCCAGCATTTT. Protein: CASSPSGFSNQPQHF.

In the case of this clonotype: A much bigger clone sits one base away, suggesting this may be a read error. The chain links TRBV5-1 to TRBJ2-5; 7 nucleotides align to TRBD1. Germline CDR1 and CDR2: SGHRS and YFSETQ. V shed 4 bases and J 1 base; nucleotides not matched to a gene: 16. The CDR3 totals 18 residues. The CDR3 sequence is CASSLSVTGAPFQETQYF. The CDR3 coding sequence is TGCGCCAGCAGCCTCAGTGTTACAGGGGCGCCGTTCCAAGAGACCCAGTACTTC.

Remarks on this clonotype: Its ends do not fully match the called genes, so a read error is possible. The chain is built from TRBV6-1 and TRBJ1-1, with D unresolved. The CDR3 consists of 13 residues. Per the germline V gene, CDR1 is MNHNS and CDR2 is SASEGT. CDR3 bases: TGCGCCAGCAGTGAATCCCCGGGGACTGAAGCTTTCTTT. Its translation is CASSESPGTEAFF.

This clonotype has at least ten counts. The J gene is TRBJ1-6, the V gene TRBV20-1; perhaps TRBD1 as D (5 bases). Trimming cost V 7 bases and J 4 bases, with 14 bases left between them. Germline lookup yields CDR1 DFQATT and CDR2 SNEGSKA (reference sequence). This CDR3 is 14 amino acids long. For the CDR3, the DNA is TGCAGTGTCACCCAGGGAGGTTATAATTCACCCCTCCACTTT. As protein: CSVTQGGYNSPLHF.

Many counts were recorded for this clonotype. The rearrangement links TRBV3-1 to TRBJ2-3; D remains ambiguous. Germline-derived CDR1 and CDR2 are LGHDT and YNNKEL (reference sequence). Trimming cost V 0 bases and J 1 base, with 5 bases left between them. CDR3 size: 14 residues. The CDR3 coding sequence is TGTGCCAGCAGCCAAGAGTTTGGCACAGATACGCAGTATTTT. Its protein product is CASSQEFGTDTQYF.

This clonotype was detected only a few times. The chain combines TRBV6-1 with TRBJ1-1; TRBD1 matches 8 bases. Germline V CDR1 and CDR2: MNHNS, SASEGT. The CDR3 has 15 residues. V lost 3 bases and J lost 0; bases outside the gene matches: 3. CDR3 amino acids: CASSERQGLNTEAFF. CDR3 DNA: TGTGCCAGCAGTGAGCGACAGGGGCTGAACACTGAAGCTTTCTTT.

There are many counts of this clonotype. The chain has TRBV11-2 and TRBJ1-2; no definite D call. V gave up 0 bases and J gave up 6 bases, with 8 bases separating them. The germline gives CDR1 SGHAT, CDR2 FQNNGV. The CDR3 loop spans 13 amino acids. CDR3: CASSLDHGDGYTF. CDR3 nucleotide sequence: TGTGCCAGCAGCTTAGATCACGGGGATGGCTACACCTTC.

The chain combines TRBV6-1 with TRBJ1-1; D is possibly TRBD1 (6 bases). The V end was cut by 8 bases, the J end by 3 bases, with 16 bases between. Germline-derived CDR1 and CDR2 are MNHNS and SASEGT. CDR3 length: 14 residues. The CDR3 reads CASRDIGFDTEAFF. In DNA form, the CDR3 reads TGTGCCAGCCGGGACATCGGCTTCGACACTGAAGCTTTCTTT.

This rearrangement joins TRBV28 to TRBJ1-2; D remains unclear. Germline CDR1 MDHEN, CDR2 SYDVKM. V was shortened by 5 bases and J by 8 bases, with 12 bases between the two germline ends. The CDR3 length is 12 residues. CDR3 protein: CASSPGDWGYTF. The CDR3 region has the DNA TGTGCCAGCAGTCCCGGTGATTGGGGCTACACCTTC.

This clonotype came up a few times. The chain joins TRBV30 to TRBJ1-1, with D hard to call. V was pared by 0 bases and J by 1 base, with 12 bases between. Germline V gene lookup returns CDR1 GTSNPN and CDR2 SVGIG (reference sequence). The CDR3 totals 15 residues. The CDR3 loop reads CAWSVGRQSNTEAFF. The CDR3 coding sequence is TGTGCCTGGAGTGTCGGGAGACAATCGAACACTGAAGCTTTCTTT.

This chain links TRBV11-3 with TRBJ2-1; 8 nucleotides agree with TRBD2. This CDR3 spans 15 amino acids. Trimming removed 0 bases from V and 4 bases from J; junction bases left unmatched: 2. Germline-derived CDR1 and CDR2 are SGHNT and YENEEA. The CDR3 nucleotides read TGTGCCAGCAGCTTAGACCGGGAGGGTTACAATGAGCAGTTCTTC. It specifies CASSLDREGYNEQFF.

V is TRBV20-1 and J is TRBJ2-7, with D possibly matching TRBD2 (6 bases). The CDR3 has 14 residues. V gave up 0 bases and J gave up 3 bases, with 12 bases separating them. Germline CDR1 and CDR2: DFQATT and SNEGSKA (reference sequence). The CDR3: CSARDQLRDYEQYF. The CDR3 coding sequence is TGCAGTGCTAGAGATCAGTTGCGGGACTACGAGCAGTACTTC.